What follows are 20 T cell receptor beta chains derived from one specimen sequenced in a study of T cell responses to AZD1222 COVID-19 vaccine. The protocol was immunoSEQ multiplex PCR, while the TCRdb copy is restricted to in-frame clones and leaves out a portion. Of 110,000 or so clones listed, 70% to 90% are singletons. The sample consisted of peripheral blood, taken 28 days after the second AZD1222 dose. These receptors came from an adult who received the AZD1222 COVID-19 vaccine.

The rearrangement uses TRBV27 and TRBJ1-1; D is undetermined. V was shortened by 5 bases and J by 7 bases, with 14 bases between the two germline ends. The CDR3 is 13 amino acids. Germline V gives CDR1 MNHEY, CDR2 SMNVEV (reference sequence). The CDR3: CASSREGGVEAFF. Here the CDR3 DNA reads TGTGCCAGCAGTCGAGAGGGCGGGGTTGAAGCTTTCTTT.

The chain has TRBV9 and TRBJ1-2; D might be TRBD1 (5 bases). V was pared by 3 bases and J by 0 bases, with 9 bases between. CDR3 length: 14 residues. Germline loops: CDR1 SGDLS, CDR2 YYNGEE. CDR3 loop: CASSADNSNYGYTF. CDR3 DNA: TGTGCCAGCAGCGCGGACAACTCTAACTATGGCTACACCTTC.

The rearrangement joins TRBV5-1 to TRBJ1-4; D may be TRBD1 (5 bases). Trimming took off 0 bases at V and 7 bases at J, with 16 bases between the two ends. The CDR3 totals 16 residues. The germline CDR1 and CDR2 sequences are SGHRS and YFSETQ. The CDR3 DNA reads TGCGCCAGCAGCTTGGCCGTCCGAGGGGTCGGTGAAAAACTGTTTTTT. This codes for CASSLAVRGVGEKLFF.

The chain's CDR3 is CASSPSTTETQYF. The CDR3 nucleotides read TGTGCCAGCAGCCCATCAACGACGGAGACCCAGTACTTC. The rearrangement joins TRBV11-2 to TRBJ2-5; D not resolved. The CDR3 consists of 13 residues. Germline lookup yields CDR1 SGHAT and CDR2 FQNNGV. Trimming stripped 5 bases from V and 5 bases from J, with 12 bases between.

The chain combines TRBV7-9 with TRBJ2-5, with no clear D. The germline V gene has CDR1 SEHNR and CDR2 FQNEAQ (reference sequence). V dropped 0 bases and J dropped 2 bases, with 7 bases sitting between them. This CDR3 contains 14 residues. The CDR3 sequence is CASSLAGRQETQYF. As DNA, the CDR3 is TGTGCCAGCAGCTTAGCGGGTCGGCAAGAGACCCAGTACTTC. Full variable domain (outside the CDR3, taken from reference TRBV7-9 and TRBJ2-5): DTGVSQNPRHKITKRGQNVTFRCDPISEHNRLYWYRQTLGQGPEFLTYFQNEAQLEKSRLLSDRFSAERPKGSFSTLEIQRTEQGDSAMYLCASSLAGRQETQYFGPGTRLLVL.

The rearrangement joins TRBV19 to TRBJ2-5, with TRBD2 matching 12 bases. The V gene end was trimmed by 6 bases and the J gene end by 4 bases; junction bases not matched to a gene: 6. The CDR3 sequence is 15 residues long. Germline lookup yields CDR1 LNHDA and CDR2 SQIVND (reference sequence). In DNA, the CDR3 is TGTGCCAGTAGACTAGCGGGGGGACCCCCAGAGACCCAGTACTTC. Amino acid sequence: CASRLAGGPPETQYF.

The chain uses TRBV2 and TRBJ2-5, with D tentatively TRBD2 (6 bases). Per germline, CDR1 SNHLY and CDR2 FYNNEI. The CDR3 covers 14 residues. V dropped 2 bases and J dropped 4 bases, with 11 bases sitting between them. CDR3 loop: CASSERLDPETQYF. The CDR3 DNA sequence: TGTGCCAGCAGTGAACGACTAGACCCAGAGACCCAGTACTTC.

The V and J genes are TRBV7-3 and TRBJ2-2; D might be TRBD1 or TRBD2, each matching 5 bases. This CDR3 has 16 residues. CDR1 SGHTA and CDR2 FQGTGA come from the germline V gene. Deletions cut 3 bases from V and 4 bases from J, with 15 bases between. The CDR3 sequence: CASSFSSGGATGELFF. DNA of the CDR3: TGTGCCAGCAGCTTTTCCAGTGGGGGTGCCACCGGGGAGCTGTTTTTT.

The chain recombines TRBV18 with TRBJ1-6; the D gene is possibly TRBD1 (6 bases). Trimming removed 6 bases from V and 6 bases from J, with 24 bases in between. Germline V gives CDR1 KGHSH, CDR2 LQKENI. CDR3 length: 18 amino acids. CDR3 nucleotide sequence: TGTGCCAGCTCGCCCGTAGGACAGTCCGGGGCTTTTAATTCACCCCTCCACTTT. This codes for CASSPVGQSGAFNSPLHF.

The rearrangement links TRBV7-2 to TRBJ2-2, with D uncertain. The germline gives CDR1 SGHTA, CDR2 FQGNSA. CDR3 length equals 14 residues. Between the trimmed V and J ends, which lost 5 bases and 7 bases, there was a span of 14 bases. The DNA for the CDR3 is TGTGCCAGCAGCCCGACATGGGTCGGCGGGGAGCTGTTTTTT. Its protein product is CASSPTWVGGELFF.

V gene TRBV7-9 combines with J gene TRBJ1-5, with 7 bases identical to TRBD1. V trimming: 0 bases; J trimming: 9 bases; junction bases outside the gene matches: 8. The CDR3 extends over 15 amino acids. CDR1 and CDR2 from the germline V gene are SEHNR and FQNEAQ (reference sequence). CDR3 residues: CASSLADGGDRPQHF. The CDR3 region has the DNA TGTGCCAGCAGCTTAGCCGACGGGGGGGACAGGCCCCAGCATTTT.

This clone was seen just once. This rearrangement joins TRBV19 to TRBJ2-2; D possibly matches TRBD1 or TRBD2 (7 bases each). The length of the CDR3 is 15 residues. V lost 6 bases and J 4 bases, leaving 15 bases between the germline ends. CDR1 LNHDA and CDR2 SQIVND come from the germline V gene (reference sequence). The chain's CDR3 is CASSREGQTTGELFF. In nucleotides, the CDR3 is TGTGCCAGTAGCAGGGAGGGACAGACCACCGGGGAGCTGTTTTTT.

This clone was counted between two and nine times. The CDR3 sequence is CASSLALSGGQDTQYF. CDR3 coding DNA: TGTGCCAGCAGCTTAGCCCTTTCGGGGGGGCAAGATACGCAGTATTTT. The chain links TRBV7-9 to TRBJ2-3; 8 nucleotides agree with TRBD2. Losses at the gene ends were 0 bases for V and 5 bases for J; bases not matched to a gene: 7. The length of the CDR3 is 16 residues. In germline, CDR1 is SEHNR, CDR2 FQNEAQ (reference sequence). The variable domain in full, completed from reference TRBV7-9 and TRBJ2-3, reads DTGVSQNPRHKITKRGQNVTFRCDPISEHNRLYWYRQTLGQGPEFLTYFQNEAQLEKSRLLSDRFSAERPKGSFSTLEIQRTEQGDSAMYLCASSLALSGGQDTQYFGPGTRLTVL.

The CDR3 region is CASSWGTGVRTEAFF. The CDR3 DNA reads as TGCGCCAGCAGCTGGGGGACAGGGGTTCGGACTGAAGCTTTCTTT. The rearrangement uses TRBV5-1 and TRBJ1-1, with 10 bases matching TRBD1. With V trimmed by 3 bases and J by 5 bases, 7 bases remained unmatched. CDR1 and CDR2 from the germline V gene are SGHRS and YFSETQ. CDR3 length: 15 amino acids.

This clone was seen only a few times. This CDR3 is also generated by other DNA sequences in the sample. The J gene is TRBJ2-7, the V gene TRBV5-1; 13 bases are a match to TRBD2. CDR1 is SGHRS and CDR2 is YFSETQ in the germline V gene. After removal of 6 bases from V and 4 bases from J, the junction contained 13 bases not matched to a gene. The CDR3 length is 17 residues. The CDR3 region has the DNA TGCGCCAGCACCTGGGCAACTAGCGGGGGGGCTGGGTACGAGCAGTACTTC. It translates to CASTWATSGGAGYEQYF.

This chain uses TRBV5-1 with TRBJ2-1; 12 bases map to TRBD1. CDR3 length: 16 residues. Per germline, CDR1 SGHRS and CDR2 YFSETQ. Trimming took 0 bases from V and 7 from J; bases not matched to a gene: 5. The CDR3: CASSLGGTGGENEQFF. CDR3 in DNA: TGCGCCAGCAGCTTGGGCGGGACAGGGGGCGAAAATGAGCAGTTCTTC.

The chain has TRBV10-3 and TRBJ2-5, with 11 bases matching TRBD1. This CDR3 has 15 amino acids. Trimming took 7 bases from V and 2 from J; bases not matched to a gene: 6. CDR1 is ENHRY, CDR2 SYGVKD, per germline. This chain's CDR3 is CAITPRDRGQETQYF. CDR3 in DNA: TGTGCCATCACTCCCCGGGACAGGGGGCAAGAGACCCAGTACTTC.

The J gene is TRBJ1-2, the V gene TRBV7-9; maybe TRBD1 (6 bases). Germline CDR1 SEHNR, CDR2 FQNEAQ (reference sequence). V shed 2 bases and J shed 8 bases, with 15 bases lying between them. The CDR3 length is 14 residues. CDR3: CASSLQEAGAGYTF. CDR3 nucleotide sequence: TGTGCCAGCAGCTTACAGGAGGCAGGGGCCGGCTACACCTTC.

This clone was seen a few times. J is TRBJ1-1 and V is TRBV28, with no clear D. Germline V lookup: CDR1 MDHEN, CDR2 SYDVKM. The CDR3 contains 13 residues. Trimming took off 7 bases at V and 4 bases at J, with 13 bases between the two ends. The CDR3, as DNA: TGTGCCAGCACAAGGACCTTGGGCACTGAAGCTTTCTTT. Translated: CASTRTLGTEAFF.

CDR3 protein: CASSLGYPGPKPVEQYF. As DNA, the CDR3 is TGTGCCAGCAGCTTGGGGTACCCGGGACCTAAGCCTGTCGAGCAGTACTTC. The chain joins TRBV5-5 to TRBJ2-7, with D perhaps given as TRBD1 or TRBD2 (5 bases each). Per the germline V gene, CDR1 is SGHKS and CDR2 is YYEKEE (reference sequence). The CDR3 totals 17 residues. V lost 0 bases and J lost 6, with 22 bases in between. Based on the CDR3 plus reference TRBV5-5 and TRBJ2-7, the full variable domain is DAGVTQSPTHLIKTRGQQVTLRCSPISGHKSVSWYQQVLGQGPQFIFQYYEKEERGRGNFPDRFSARQFPNYSSELNVNALLLGDSALYLCASSLGYPGPKPVEQYFGPGTRLTVT.